This TCR beta chain came from a study of control samples from healthy donors and cancer patients. Produced via immunoSEQ multiplex PCR; TCRdb's table is partial and in-frame only. The repertoire holds a few hundred thousand clones, with approximately 92% as singletons. The V gene lost 4 bases and the J gene lost 1 base, with 17 bases spanning the gap. Germline-derived CDR1 and CDR2 are SGDLS and YYNGEE. The CDR3 runs to 16 residues. The sample was PBMCs. The J gene is TRBJ2-5, the V gene TRBV9; D might be TRBD1 or TRBD2, each matching 5 bases. The clonotype was recovered from a man aged 40-49 years with head and neck cancer. The CDR3 DNA follows: TGTGCCAGCAGCACCGGGACCGGACCGCTCCAAGAGACCCAGTACTTC. Protein product: CASSTGTGPLQETQYF.